The 29 T cell receptor beta chains listed next were all sequenced from one sample in a study of identical twins (dated by TCRdb to 2016 to 2017). Library generation was performed with 5' RACE. Sequencing was performed on an Illumina HiSeq 2000. TCRdb trimmed public reads at Q25 via fastp, called clones via MiXCR and kept in-frame beta chains. Rows with a matching CDR3 protein are joined into one entry that keeps the most common DNA and genes. The sample table holds 550,000 to 800,000 distinct CDR3 sequences, of which just over 7% were seen once. The top ten clonotypes cover roughly 1.6% of the sample. The data also belong to a second study, concerning yellow fever vaccine responses in identical twins.

The sequenced sample consisted of PBMCs. The receptors come from a woman aged 18-29 years in good health.

The gene calls are TRBV20-1 and TRBJ2-3; no clear D gene. Germline CDR1 DFQATT, CDR2 SNEGSKA (reference sequence). V shed 4 bases and J shed 8 bases, with 16 bases lying between them. This CDR3 is 13 amino acids long. CDR3 region: CSANWAVGGTQYF. CDR3 nucleotides: TGCAGTGCTAATTGGGCCGTCGGCGGTACGCAGTATTTT.

The chain employs TRBV4-2 and TRBJ2-4, with 12 bases aligning to TRBD2. Germline V CDR1 and CDR2: LGHNA, YNFKEQ. The CDR3 covers 20 residues. Trimming cost V 1 base and J 8 bases; bases outside gene matches: 18. The CDR3 coding sequence is TGTGCCAGCAGCCAAGGGACTAGCGGGGAACCAGAGATATTACAGGACATTCAGTACTTC. Protein sequence: CASSQGTSGEPEILQDIQYF.

This clonotype was seen a few times. The chain employs TRBV2 and TRBJ2-3, with 10 nucleotides matching TRBD2. The V and J ends lost 0 bases and 5 bases, in that order; junction bases with no gene match: 11. Per the germline V gene, CDR1 is SNHLY and CDR2 is FYNNEI. The CDR3 runs to 18 residues. The CDR3 DNA reads TGTGCCAGCAGTGAAGCGTCCGTAAGCGGGAGGGCCGAAGATACGCAGTATTTT. As protein: CASSEASVSGRAEDTQYF.

The chain joins TRBV6-1 to TRBJ2-5; possibly TRBD2 for D (6 bases). The germline CDR1 and CDR2 sequences are MNHNS and SASEGT. V was clipped by 5 bases and J by 4 bases, with 14 bases between them. The CDR3 loop spans 14 amino acids. This CDR3 reads CASSPRDLGETQYF. As DNA, the CDR3 is TGTGCCAGCAGTCCCCGGGACTTAGGAGAGACCCAGTACTTC.

This chain links TRBV3-1 with TRBJ2-1; D may be TRBD2 (7 bases). The CDR3 is made up of 15 amino acids. Trimming removed 5 bases at V and 4 bases at J, with 15 bases between. The germline gives CDR1 LGHDT, CDR2 YNNKEL (reference sequence). CDR3 sequence reads: CASSRGGSRYNEQFF. The CDR3 DNA follows: TGTGCCAGCAGCAGGGGGGGAAGCCGGTACAATGAGCAGTTCTTC.

V usage is TRBV12-3 or TRBV12-4 and J usage is TRBJ1-1; D remains ambiguous. The V end was cut by 7 bases, the J end by 7 bases, with 13 bases between. The CDR3 contains 12 residues. The CDR3 is CASTPNRDEAFF. CDR3 bases: TGTGCCAGCACTCCGAACAGAGATGAAGCTTTCTTT.

This sequence joins TRBV6-2 or TRBV6-3 and TRBJ2-1, with 7 bases identical to TRBD1. The germline V gene encodes CDR1 MNHEY and CDR2 SVGEGT. J lost 6 bases, V lost 6 bases, and 8 bases had no gene match. The CDR3 consists of 14 residues. CDR3 bases: TGTGCCAGCAGCGCAGGGGACAGTGGCAATGAGCAGTTCTTC. Translation gives CASSAGDSGNEQFF.

This clonotype was detected ten times or more. The rearrangement joins TRBV20-1 to TRBJ2-5; D is unresolved. CDR1 DFQATT and CDR2 SNEGSKA come from the germline V gene (reference sequence). This CDR3 has 12 residues. V was shortened by 4 bases and J by 5 bases, with 11 bases between the two germline ends. CDR3 nucleotide sequence: TGCAGTGCTATGGAGTCTCACGAGACCCAGTACTTC. It is translated as CSAMESHETQYF.

This clonotype has just a few counts. The chain combines TRBV20-1 with TRBJ1-2; D ambiguous. The germline gives CDR1 DFQATT, CDR2 SNEGSKA (reference sequence). V lost 3 bases and J 2 bases, leaving 16 bases between the germline ends. This CDR3 contains 15 residues. The CDR3 reads CSASRLAASNYGYTF. The CDR3 DNA is TGCAGTGCTAGTCGGCTTGCGGCCAGCAACTATGGCTACACCTTC.

This clonotype was detected ten times or more. The J gene is TRBJ1-2, the V gene TRBV10-3; 7 bases are shared with TRBD1. Germline assignment: CDR1 ENHRY and CDR2 SYGVKD. The CDR3 length is 14 residues. V trimming: 5 bases; J trimming: 4 bases; junction bases outside the gene matches: 7. The chain's CDR3 is CAISPTGTGYGYTF. Here the CDR3 DNA reads TGTGCCATCAGTCCGACAGGGACTGGCTATGGCTACACCTTC.

This clonotype appeared many times. The V call is TRBV10-3, the J call TRBJ2-5; D gene ambiguous. V was clipped by 3 bases and J by 2 bases, with 7 bases between them. Germline V gene lookup returns CDR1 ENHRY and CDR2 SYGVKD. This CDR3 has 13 residues. CDR3 sequence: CAISDSGQETQYF. CDR3 sequence (DNA): TGTGCCATCAGTGACAGTGGACAAGAGACCCAGTACTTC.

This clonotype has ten or more counts. The V gene is TRBV10-3, the J gene TRBJ2-3; 9 nucleotides align to TRBD2. V lost 10 bases, J lost 2 bases, and 10 bases stayed unmatched. This CDR3 has 15 residues. Germline V lookup: CDR1 ENHRY, CDR2 SYGVKD. This chain's CDR3 is CATQRTSANTDTQYF. CDR3 DNA sequence: TGTGCCACACAAAGGACTAGCGCCAACACAGATACGCAGTATTTT.

This sequence joins TRBV11-3 and TRBJ2-4, with TRBD2 matching 7 bases. The V segment lost 5 bases and the J segment 0 bases; nucleotides outside the gene matches: 10. The CDR3 has 17 amino acids. The germline V gene has CDR1 SGHNT and CDR2 YENEEA. CDR3: CASSLAAAGIAKNIQYF. DNA of the CDR3: TGTGCCAGCAGCCTGGCGGCAGCGGGAATAGCCAAAAACATTCAGTACTTC.

The chain is built from TRBV5-1 and TRBJ2-2, with TRBD1 matching over 10 bases. With 6 bases clipped from V and 4 bases from J, the junction kept 12 bases outside the gene matches. Germline V gene sequence: CDR1 SGHRS, CDR2 YFSETQ. The CDR3 consists of 17 residues. The CDR3 reads CASNPLRDRGGTGELFF. CDR3 DNA sequence: TGCGCCAGCAACCCCCTCCGGGACAGGGGAGGCACCGGGGAGCTGTTTTTT.

CDR3 sequence reads: CASTTLEARKGTEAFF. The CDR3 DNA sequence: TGTGCCAGCACCACCCTGGAGGCCCGTAAGGGCACTGAAGCTTTCTTT. The rearrangement links TRBV7-9 to TRBJ1-1; D gene uncertain. Trimming took off 7 bases at V and 4 bases at J, with 22 bases between the two ends. This CDR3 is built from 16 residues. Looked up from germline, CDR1 is SEHNR and CDR2 is FQNEAQ (reference sequence).

The chain couples TRBV20-1 to TRBJ2-2, with a weak D call TRBD2 (5 bases). The germline V and J ends were trimmed by 7 bases and 7 bases, with 19 bases remaining between them. This CDR3 contains 14 residues. CDR1 is DFQATT, CDR2 SNEGSKA, per germline (reference sequence). The CDR3 DNA reads TGCAGTGTGTTGCGCGGGTATTCAGGCGGGGAGCTGTTTTTT. Amino acid sequence: CSVLRGYSGGELFF.

This clonotype was observed a few times. The chain is built from TRBV20-1 and TRBJ2-1; possible D gene TRBD2, 6 bases. V lost 5 bases to trimming and J lost 5 bases, with 16 bases between them. The CDR3 runs 14 residues. Germline V gene sequence: CDR1 DFQATT, CDR2 SNEGSKA (reference sequence). CDR3 residues: CSARHRAGNNEQFF. The CDR3 DNA sequence: TGCAGTGCTCGGCATCGGGCGGGGAACAATGAGCAGTTCTTC.

V usage is TRBV5-1 and J usage is TRBJ2-5; D possibly corresponds to TRBD1 (7 bases). Germline CDR1 and CDR2: SGHRS and YFSETQ. Deletions cut 4 bases from V and 3 bases from J, with 10 bases between. This CDR3 has 13 amino acids. The chain's CDR3 is CASSGGTEETQYF. CDR3 sequence (DNA): TGCGCCAGCAGCGGCGGGACAGAAGAGACCCAGTACTTC.

This clonotype occurred a few times. The chain joins TRBV6-1 to TRBJ2-2, with D perhaps matching TRBD1 (6 bases). Germline V gene sequence: CDR1 MNHNS, CDR2 SASEGT. Trimming stripped 5 bases from V and 3 bases from J, with 16 bases between. The CDR3 runs 16 residues. DNA of the CDR3: TGTGCCAGCAGTACCCAAAACAGGGCCTACACCGGGGAGCTGTTTTTT. Translating it yields CASSTQNRAYTGELFF.

The sample holds many counts of this clonotype. CDR3 residues: CASSEAGGPGDTQYF. CDR3 DNA: TGTGCCAGCAGTGAAGCGGGAGGGCCAGGGGATACGCAGTATTTT. The chain carries TRBV25-1 and TRBJ2-3; TRBD2 matches 9 bases. V dropped 2 bases and J dropped 6; count of bases not matched to a gene: 6. This CDR3 is built from 15 residues. Germline CDR1 is MGHDK and CDR2 is SYGVNS.

This clonotype was detected ten times or more. V is TRBV29-1 and J is TRBJ1-2; no clear D. Germline-derived CDR1 and CDR2 are SQVTM and ANQGSEA. The CDR3 is 12 residues long. V lost 8 bases and J lost 7, with 17 bases in between. Written as DNA, the CDR3 is TGCAGCCATAGGACGGGAGTGGGTGGCTACACCTTC. Protein: CSHRTGVGGYTF.

This clonotype was observed many times. The rearrangement uses TRBV3-1 and TRBJ2-1; TRBD2 matches at 12 bases. The germline V gene encodes CDR1 LGHDT and CDR2 YNNKEL (reference sequence). V trimming: 1 base; J trimming: 5 bases; junction bases outside the gene matches: 6. The CDR3 has 17 amino acids. The CDR3 loop is CASSQVGLAGNHNEQFF. CDR3 DNA: TGTGCCAGCAGCCAAGTGGGACTAGCGGGCAACCACAATGAGCAGTTCTTC.

The gene calls are TRBV29-1 and TRBJ1-1, with 7 bases identical to TRBD1. The junction had 12 bases not matched to a gene; V was cut back by 7 bases and J by 7 bases. The CDR3 loop spans 13 amino acids. The V gene's germline CDR1 is SQVTM and CDR2 ANQGSEA. The CDR3 loop is CSGNTGVGYEAFF. In DNA, the CDR3 is TGCAGCGGTAACACAGGGGTAGGATATGAAGCTTTCTTT. Based on the CDR3 plus reference TRBV29-1 and TRBJ1-1, the full variable domain is SAVISQKPSRDICQRGTSLTIQCQVDSQVTMMFWYRQQPGQSLTLIATANQGSEATYESGFVIDKFPISRPNLTFSTLTVSNMSPEDSSIYLCSGNTGVGYEAFFGQGTRLTVV.

This clonotype was detected a few times. The chain uses TRBV10-3 and TRBJ2-3, with 7 bases aligning to TRBD2. The junction had 13 bases not matched to a gene; V was cut back by 7 bases and J by 3 bases. Germline CDR1 is ENHRY and CDR2 is SYGVKD. This CDR3 contains 16 residues. Written as DNA, the CDR3 is TGTGCCATCAAAGGTAGCAGCGGGGTAGGGACAGATACGCAGTATTTT. This sequence encodes CAIKGSSGVGTDTQYF.

The chain joins TRBV7-2 to TRBJ2-1, with D possibly matching TRBD2 (7 bases). Germline assignment: CDR1 SGHTA and CDR2 FQGNSA. The CDR3 consists of 14 residues. Trimming removed 8 bases at V and 2 bases at J, with 13 bases between. Here the CDR3 DNA reads TGTGCCAGCGAAGGGGGGGGAGCCTACAATGAGCAGTTCTTC. This sequence encodes CASEGGGAYNEQFF.

This clonotype was seen a few times. This chain joins TRBV10-3 and TRBJ1-5; tentative D call: TRBD1 (5 bases). Looked up from germline, CDR1 is ENHRY and CDR2 is SYGVKD. This CDR3 has 12 amino acids. V dropped 0 bases and J dropped 8 bases, with 5 bases sitting between them. As DNA, the CDR3 is TGTGCCATCAGTGAGTCGACAGAGCCCCAGCATTTT. Translation: CAISESTEPQHF.

This clonotype was counted only a few times. The chain recombines TRBV5-1 with TRBJ1-4, with D hard to call. V was pared by 0 bases and J by 0 bases, with 12 bases between. Germline values: CDR1 SGHRS, CDR2 YFSETQ. The CDR3 totals 17 residues. The chain's CDR3 is CASSLGRRLATNEKLFF. The DNA of the CDR3 is TGCGCCAGCAGCTTGGGCAGGAGACTCGCAACTAATGAAAAACTGTTTTTT.

The chain has TRBV12-3 or TRBV12-4 and TRBJ2-3; a possible D gene is TRBD2 (5 bases). V lost 8 bases to trimming and J lost 2 bases, with 23 bases between them. The length of the CDR3 is 17 residues. This CDR3 is CASGSRRAPLPTDTQYF. The CDR3 DNA reads TGTGCCAGCGGCTCGCGGCGGGCACCGTTGCCCACAGATACGCAGTATTTT.

The chain couples TRBV15 to TRBJ2-7, with 11 bases that match TRBD2. The CDR3 has 16 amino acids. Per germline, CDR1 LNHNV and CDR2 YYDKDF (reference sequence). The V segment lost 1 base and the J segment 2 bases; nucleotides outside the gene matches: 4. The CDR3 here is CATSRGTSGSAYEQYF. Written as DNA, the CDR3 is TGTGCCACCAGCAGAGGAACTAGCGGGAGCGCCTACGAGCAGTACTTC.